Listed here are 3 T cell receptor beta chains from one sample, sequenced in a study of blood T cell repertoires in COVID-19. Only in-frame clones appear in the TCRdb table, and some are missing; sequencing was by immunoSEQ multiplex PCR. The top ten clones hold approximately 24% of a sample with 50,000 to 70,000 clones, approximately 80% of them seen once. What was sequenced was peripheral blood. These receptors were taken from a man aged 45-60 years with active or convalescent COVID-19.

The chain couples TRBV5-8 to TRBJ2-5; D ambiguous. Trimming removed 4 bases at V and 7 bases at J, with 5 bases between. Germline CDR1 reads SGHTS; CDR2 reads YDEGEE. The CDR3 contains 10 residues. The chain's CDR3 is CASSPRTQYF. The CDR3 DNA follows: TGTGCCAGCAGCCCCAGGACCCAGTACTTC.

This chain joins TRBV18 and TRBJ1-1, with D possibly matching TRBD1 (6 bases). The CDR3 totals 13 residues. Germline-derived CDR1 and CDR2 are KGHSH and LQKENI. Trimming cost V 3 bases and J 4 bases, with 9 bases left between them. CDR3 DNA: TGTGCCAGCTCACCGGGGGGGCCCACTGAAGCTTTCTTT. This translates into CASSPGGPTEAFF.

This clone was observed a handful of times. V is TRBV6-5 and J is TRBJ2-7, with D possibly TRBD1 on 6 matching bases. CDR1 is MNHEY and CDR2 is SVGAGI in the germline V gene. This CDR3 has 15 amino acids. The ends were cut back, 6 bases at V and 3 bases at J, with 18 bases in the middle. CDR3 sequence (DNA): TGTGCCAGCAGGCGTACAGGGTTGGAGTACTACGAGCAGTACTTC. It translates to CASRRTGLEYYEQYF.